The 15 T cell receptor beta chains below were found in one sample sequenced in a study of tumour-infiltrating T cells in Burkitt lymphoma. Measured with immunoSEQ multiplex PCR; TCRdb has only the in-frame clones, and not every one. The table includes roughly 15,000 clones, roughly 75% detected once. The specimen sequenced was tumor tissue. These receptors were taken from a human donor with diffuse large B-cell lymphoma.

The chain combines TRBV19 with TRBJ1-2, with D possibly TRBD1 on 5 matching bases. The CDR3 totals 17 residues. The V gene lost 7 bases and the J gene lost 2 bases, with 23 bases spanning the gap. Germline values: CDR1 LNHDA, CDR2 SQIVND (reference sequence). The CDR3 DNA sequence: TGTGCCAGTACTTGGGGTTGGGGAGGGGCAAGCAACTATGGCTACACCTTC. It codes for CASTWGWGGASNYGYTF.

The chain recombines TRBV15 with TRBJ2-7; 9 positions match TRBD1. Per the germline V gene, CDR1 is LNHNV and CDR2 is YYDKDF (reference sequence). The CDR3 runs 14 residues. V lost 5 bases to trimming and J lost 5 bases; unmatched junction nucleotides: 7. DNA for the CDR3: TGTGCCACCAGCGGAGCTGACAGGGGGAACGAGCAGTACTTC. Translated, it gives CATSGADRGNEQYF. Drawing the rest from reference TRBV15 and TRBJ2-7, the complete variable domain is DAMVIQNPRYQVTQFGKPVTLSCSQTLNHNVMYWYQQKSSQAPKLLFHYYDKDFNNEADTPDNFQSRRPNTSFCFLDIRSPGLGDTAMYLCATSGADRGNEQYFGPGTRLTVT.

The chain has TRBV12-5 and TRBJ2-7; 9 bases match TRBD2. Per the germline V gene, CDR1 is LGHNT and CDR2 is FRNRAP. The ends lost 5 bases at V and 7 bases at J; junction bases unmatched: 12. The CDR3 is 15 amino acids. CDR3 nucleotide sequence: TGTGCTAGTGGTCAAATAGCGGGAGAGAGGAGAGAGCAGTACGTC. It translates to CASGQIAGERREQYV.

This sequence joins TRBV29-1 and TRBJ1-3; possibly TRBD1 for D (6 bases). Trimming took 7 bases from V and 2 from J, leaving 15 bases between them. The CDR3 is made up of 14 amino acids. Germline lookup yields CDR1 SQVTM and CDR2 ANQGSEA. DNA of the CDR3: TGCAGCGCTGGAGGGGGGTCCCCTGGAAACACCATATATTTT. Translating gives CSAGGGSPGNTIYF.

The chain recombines TRBV19 with TRBJ2-1; 7 bases line up with TRBD1. The CDR3 has 15 residues. Germline CDR1 and CDR2: LNHDA and SQIVND (reference sequence). V lost 6 bases, J lost 3 bases, and 8 bases stayed unmatched. The CDR3 spells CASSFRQGYYNEQFF. The CDR3 DNA reads TGTGCCAGTAGCTTTCGACAGGGCTACTACAATGAGCAGTTCTTC.

This clone ranks as medium-sized. Here the CDR3 reads CASSLYSYEQYV. In DNA, the CDR3 is TGTGCCAGCAGCTTATACTCCTACGAGCAGTACGTC. The chain uses TRBV7-9 and TRBJ2-7; D is uncertain. The germline V gene has CDR1 SEHNR and CDR2 FQNEAQ (reference sequence). The CDR3 consists of 12 residues. The V end was cut by 2 bases, the J end by 0 bases, with 2 bases between.

DNA for the CDR3: TGTGCCAGTAGTATAGTGCCAGGGTCTAACGAAGCTTTCTTT. Its protein product is CASSIVPGSNEAFF. This chain joins TRBV19 and TRBJ1-1; maybe TRBD1 (5 bases). Germline CDR1 LNHDA, CDR2 SQIVND (reference sequence). CDR3 size: 14 residues. Trimming left V 1 base short and J 8 bases short, with 14 bases between.

This chain connects TRBV7-9 to TRBJ2-5; D may be TRBD2 (5 bases). Trimming shortened V by 1 base and J by 5 bases, and 23 bases separated the two germline ends. This CDR3 has 18 amino acids. In germline, CDR1 is SEHNR, CDR2 FQNEAQ (reference sequence). The CDR3 spells CASSLESASRIGWETQYF. In nucleotides, the CDR3 is TGTGCCAGCAGCTTAGAATCGGCTAGCCGAATCGGGTGGGAGACCCAGTACTTC.

This clone came up a few times. V gene TRBV5-4 combines with J gene TRBJ2-7; the match to TRBD1 covers 9 bases. V lost 4 bases, J lost 4 bases, and 6 bases stayed unmatched. The CDR3 runs to 14 residues. CDR1 and CDR2 (germline): SGHNT, YYREEE (reference sequence). The CDR3 DNA reads TGTGCCAGCAGCACGGACAGGGGTATGTACGAGCAGTACTTC. It encodes CASSTDRGMYEQYF.

The genes are TRBV27 and TRBJ2-7; D unresolved. The germline V gene has CDR1 MNHEY and CDR2 SMNVEV (reference sequence). The CDR3 totals 11 residues. Trimming removed 4 bases from V and 3 bases from J, with 4 bases in between. The CDR3 DNA sequence: TGTGCCAGCAGTTATAACTACGAGCAGTACTTC. It encodes CASSYNYEQYF.

This sequence joins TRBV4-1 and TRBJ2-1; no clear D gene. V dropped 6 bases and J dropped 0 bases, with 6 bases sitting between them. The CDR3 is 13 residues long. Germline V gene lookup returns CDR1 MGHRA and CDR2 YSYEKL. The CDR3 reads CASSYSSYNEQFF. CDR3 sequence (DNA): TGCGCCAGCAGTTACTCCTCCTACAATGAGCAGTTCTTC.

The chain is built from TRBV9 and TRBJ2-3; 7 bases line up with TRBD2. Germline V gene lookup returns CDR1 SGDLS and CDR2 YYNGEE. The CDR3 has 15 amino acids. V lost 6 bases and J lost 3; bases outside the gene matches: 10. CDR3 loop: CASNGAGEGTDTQYF. The CDR3 DNA reads TGTGCCAGCAATGGGGCGGGAGAGGGGACAGATACGCAGTATTTT.

The rearrangement joins TRBV29-1 to TRBJ1-2, with 7 bases that match TRBD1. The CDR3 loop spans 12 amino acids. V gave up 5 bases and J gave up 5 bases; unmatched junction bases: 5. Per the germline V gene, CDR1 is SQVTM and CDR2 is ANQGSEA. Here the CDR3 reads CSVQGQVYGYTF. The CDR3 nucleotides are TGCAGCGTTCAAGGACAGGTTTATGGCTACACCTTC. Full variable domain (rest looked up from reference TRBV29-1 and TRBJ1-2): SAVISQKPSRDICQRGTSLTIQCQVDSQVTMMFWYRQQPGQSLTLIATANQGSEATYESGFVIDKFPISRPNLTFSTLTVSNMSPEDSSIYLCSVQGQVYGYTFGSGTRLTVV.

The chain joins TRBV6-1 to TRBJ2-2, with 7 bases aligning to TRBD1. CDR3 length equals 19 residues. Germline V gene sequence: CDR1 MNHNS, CDR2 SASEGT. Unmatched junction bases numbered 13, after V lost 1 base and J lost 2 bases. CDR3 region: CASSEGRSGQLTNTGELFF. The CDR3, as DNA: TGTGCCAGCAGTGAAGGCAGATCGGGACAGCTCACAAACACCGGGGAGCTGTTTTTT.

Here the CDR3 reads CASSQDYWNQPQHF. In DNA form, the CDR3 reads TGTGCCAGCAGCCAAGATTACTGGAATCAGCCCCAGCATTTT. The chain has TRBV4-2 and TRBJ1-5; D is undetermined. This CDR3 has 14 amino acids. Deletions cut 0 bases from V and 4 bases from J, with 7 bases between. Germline loops: CDR1 LGHNA, CDR2 YNFKEQ.